The rows below give T cell receptor beta chains drawn from one sample of a study of shared clonotypes between healthy human individuals. Data came from immunoSEQ multiplex PCR; TCRdb stores just in-frame clones and leaves some out. The repertoire holds over 2 million clones, with less than 95% as singletons. Sample: naive CD4+ T cells from PBMCs. The origin of the receptors is a man between 18 and 29 years old in good health. Some clones in this sample may be carry-over from other donors' samples. CDR3s include the opening cysteine and the closing phenylalanine or tryptophan. D genes are given only for firm matches. Part of the rows lack a size; the others show once, few, many or a class for expanded clones.

D | size | J | V | CDR3 | DNA
. | . | TRBJ1-2 | TRBV5-4 | CASSLIGSGGYTF | TGTGCCAGCAGCTTGATAGGGTCAGGGGGCTACACCTTC
. | . | TRBJ1-2 | TRBV5-1 | CASSPGTQSANYGYTF | TGCGCCAGCAGCCCCGGGACCCAATCCGCTAACTATGGCTACACCTTC
TRBD2 | . | TRBJ2-1 | TRBV10-1 | CASSETAGPYNEQFF | TGCGCCAGCAGTGAGACAGCGGGACCCTACAATGAGCAGTTCTTC
. | few | TRBJ1-1 | TRBV29-1 | CSAGGLMNTEAFF | TGCAGCGCCGGGGGGCTAATGAACACTGAAGCTTTCTTT
. | . | TRBJ1-2 | TRBV2 | CASSASQDYGYTF | TGTGCCAGCAGTGCGTCTCAGGACTATGGCTACACCTTC
TRBD2 | . | TRBJ2-6 | TRBV6-1 | CASTERLAGAGGANVLTF | TGTGCCAGCACTGAAAGACTAGCGGGAGCCGGTGGGGCCAACGTCCTGACTTTC
. | few | TRBJ1-4 | TRBV19 | CASRPTLSPNEKLFF | TGTGCCAGTAGACCCACCCTCAGTCCAAATGAAAAACTGTTTTTT
TRBD1 | . | TRBJ1-6 | TRBV7-3 | CASSLGQSDNSPLHF | TGTGCCAGCAGCCTGGGACAGAGTGATAATTCACCCCTCCACTTT
. | . | TRBJ2-7 | TRBV7-2 | CASSFNTGSFDEQYF | TGTGCCAGCAGCTTTAACACAGGGTCTTTCGACGAGCAGTACTTC
. | . | TRBJ1-2 | TRBV4-1 | CASSQPLGYGYTF | TGCGCCAGCAGCCAACCACTTGGCTATGGCTACACCTTC
TRBD1 | once | TRBJ1-2 | TRBV5-1 | CASSDDRGGGYTF | TGCGCCAGCAGCGACGACAGGGGTGGGGGCTACACCTTC
. | . | TRBJ2-3 | TRBV21-1 | CASSKEGGASTDTQYF | TGTGCCAGCAGCAAAGAGGGGGGTGCTAGCACAGATACGCAGTATTTT
TRBD1 | . | TRBJ2-3 | TRBV28 | CASTAVRAGGTDTQYF | TGTGCCAGCACCGCGGTTAGGGCAGGGGGAACAGATACGCAGTATTTT
. | few | TRBJ1-2 | TRBV15 | CATSKRQRHGYTF | TGTGCCACCAGCAAAAGACAGCGACATGGCTACACCTTC
TRBD2 | . | TRBJ2-5 | TRBV6-6 | CASSYRETSGRETQYF | TGTGCCAGCAGTTACCGCGAGACTAGCGGGAGAGAGACCCAGTACTTC
. | . | TRBJ2-7 | TRBV7-9 | CASSLSGAYEQYF | TGTGCCAGCAGCTTATCCGGGGCCTACGAGCAGTACTTC
TRBD2 | . | TRBJ2-1 | TRBV7-2 | CASSQEAGASYNEQFF | TGTGCCAGCAGCCAAGAAGCGGGAGCTTCCTACAATGAGCAGTTCTTC
. | few | TRBJ1-5 | TRBV6-1 | CASSEGGDQHF | TGTGCCAGCAGTGAGGGAGGGGACCAGCATTTT
TRBD1 | . | TRBJ2-7 | TRBV11-2 | CASSFDRGRAELTF | TGTGCCAGCAGCTTCGACAGGGGGCGAGCGGAGCTAACGTTC
. | . | TRBJ1-1 | TRBV5-1 | CASTLQMAGTEAFF | TGCGCCAGCACTCTCCAGATGGCGGGCACTGAAGCTTTCTTT
TRBD1 | . | TRBJ1-2 | TRBV5-1 | CASSPDRGRGYGYTF | TGCGCCAGCAGCCCAGACAGGGGGCGCGGCTATGGCTACACCTTC
. | . | TRBJ1-4 | TRBV29-1 | CSVEGELEKLFF | TGCAGCGTTGAAGGGGAGCTGGAAAAACTGTTTTTT
. | . | TRBJ1-5 | TRBV2 | CASSDRGAVQPQHF | TGTGCCAGCAGTGATAGGGGGGCCGTACAGCCCCAGCATTTT
. | few | TRBJ1-5 | TRBV7-9 | CASSGGGANQPQHF | TGTGCCAGCAGCGGGGGCGGGGCCAATCAGCCCCAGCATTTT
. | . | TRBJ2-7 | TRBV6-6 | CASSPGGYYEQYF | TGTGCCAGCAGCCCCGGGGGCTACTACGAGCAGTACTTC
. | . | TRBJ2-1 | TRBV11-3 | CASSLGATGNEQFF | TGTGCCAGCAGCTTAGGGGCGACGGGCAATGAGCAGTTCTTC
TRBD2 | . | TRBJ2-2 | TRBV19 | CASGGSGSRPTGELFF | TGTGCCAGCGGAGGGAGCGGGAGTCGACCCACCGGGGAGCTGTTTTTT
. | . | TRBJ2-6 | TRBV18 | CASSPLSSGANVLTF | TGTGCCAGCTCACCACTGTCCTCTGGGGCCAACGTCCTGACTTTC
. | . | TRBJ1-1 | TRBV19 | CASSPAGAQGRAFF | TGTGCCAGTAGCCCAGCCGGGGCCCAGGGGAGGGCTTTCTTT
. | . | TRBJ2-7 | TRBV7-2 | CASSKEDHTYEQYF | TGTGCCAGCAGCAAAGAGGATCACACCTACGAGCAGTACTTC
. | . | TRBJ1-2 | TRBV13 | CASSLGGGLLVEYGYTF | TGTGCCAGCAGCTTAGGCGGGGGACTGCTCGTTGAGTATGGCTACACCTTC
TRBD1 | . | TRBJ1-5 | TRBV19 | CASSTSRDRDQPQHF | TGTGCCAGTAGTACGTCCCGGGACAGGGATCAGCCCCAGCATTTT
. | . | TRBJ2-7 | TRBV5-1 | CASSLGTYEQYF | TGCGCCAGCAGTTTGGGTACCTACGAGCAGTACTTC
TRBD2 | . | TRBJ2-1 | TRBV7-3 | CASSSLAGGTYNEQFF | TGTGCCAGCAGCTCTCTGGCGGGAGGGACATACAATGAGCAGTTCTTC
TRBD2 | . | TRBJ2-3 | TRBV6-5 | CASTGGLDTQYF | TGTGCCAGCACGGGGGGTTTGGATACGCAGTATTTT
. | . | TRBJ2-7 | TRBV25-1 | CASRDVGVGEQYF | TGTGCCAGCAGGGACGTTGGGGTTGGCGAGCAGTACTTC
TRBD2 | . | TRBJ2-2 | TRBV7-9 | CASSPRTLAGVPGELFF | TGTGCCAGCAGCCCACGGACTTTAGCGGGAGTTCCCGGGGAGCTGTTTTTT
. | once | TRBJ2-1 | TRBV27 | CASSGARGKGNEQFF | TGTGCCAGCAGTGGCGCACGCGGCAAAGGCAATGAGCAGTTCTTC
. | few | TRBJ1-5 | TRBV9 | CASSVGRANQPQHF | TGTGCCAGCAGCGTAGGCAGGGCCAATCAGCCCCAGCATTTT
. | few | TRBJ1-5 | TRBV28 | CASSPTLLRQPQHF | TGTGCCAGCAGCCCAACCCTCCTGAGGCAGCCCCAGCATTTT
. | once | TRBJ2-7 | TRBV28 | CASSLSGLSYEQYF | TGTGCCAGCAGTCTTTCGGGACTGAGCTACGAGCAGTACTTC
. | . | TRBJ2-2 | TRBV6-5 | CASSYGAVNTGELFF | TGTGCCAGCAGTTACGGGGCAGTGAACACCGGGGAGCTGTTTTTT
TRBD1 | . | TRBJ1-2 | TRBV19 | CASSAMDRVFDGYTF | TGTGCCAGTAGTGCGATGGACAGGGTATTTGATGGCTACACCTTC
. | . | TRBJ2-7 | TRBV27 | CASSDHGVYEQYF | TGTGCCAGCAGCGACCACGGGGTCTACGAGCAGTACTTC
. | . | TRBJ1-2 | TRBV6-1 | CASFSANIYGYTF | TGTGCCAGCTTTTCAGCTAACATTTATGGCTACACCTTC
. | . | TRBJ1-4 | TRBV14 | CASSHRTVEKLFF | TGTGCCAGCAGCCACAGGACAGTCGAAAAACTGTTTTTT
. | . | TRBJ2-2 | TRBV9 | CASSADPTNTGELFF | TGTGCCAGCAGCGCGGACCCTACGAACACCGGGGAGCTGTTTTTT
TRBD2 | . | TRBJ2-3 | TRBV25-1 | CASRAGGPDTQYF | TGTGCCAGCAGGGCGGGAGGACCAGATACGCAGTATTTT
TRBD1 | once | TRBJ2-7 | TRBV29-1 | CSVGTDRVSNHEQYF | TGCAGCGTGGGTACGGACAGGGTTTCTAACCACGAGCAGTACTTC
. | . | TRBJ1-5 | TRBV15 | CATSRQGDQPQHF | TGTGCCACCAGCAGACAGGGCGATCAGCCCCAGCATTTT
. | . | TRBJ2-6 | TRBV14 | CASSQTISPSGANVLTF | TGTGCCAGCAGCCAAACGATTTCCCCCTCTGGGGCCAACGTCCTGACTTTC
TRBD2 | . | TRBJ2-4 | TRBV7-2 | CASSRRAGSAKNIQYF | TGTGCCAGCAGCAGAAGAGCGGGATCGGCTAAAAACATTCAGTACTTC
TRBD1 | . | TRBJ1-3 | TRBV9 | CASSRGQGLSSGNTIYF | TGTGCCAGCAGCCGGGGACAGGGGCTGAGCTCTGGAAACACCATATATTTT
TRBD2 | . | TRBJ2-5 | TRBV6-1 | CASSNPGTSDETQYF | TGTGCCAGCAGTAATCCCGGGACTAGCGATGAGACCCAGTACTTC
. | . | TRBJ2-1 | TRBV14 | CASSLTSTSSSQFF | TGTGCCAGCAGCCTCACGTCTACTAGCAGTTCTCAGTTCTTC
. | . | TRBJ2-3 | TRBV9 | CASSVGPRSTDTQYF | TGTGCCAGCAGCGTAGGCCCCAGAAGCACAGATACGCAGTATTTT
. | . | TRBJ1-3 | TRBV30 | CAWMRSAGNTIYF | TGTGCCTGGATGAGGTCAGCTGGAAACACCATATATTTT
. | once | TRBJ2-3 | TRBV11-2 | CASSAIYRSSTDTQYF | TGTGCCAGCAGCGCGATTTACAGGAGTAGCACAGATACGCAGTATTTT
TRBD1 | . | TRBJ2-3 | TRBV27 | CASSADRAGTQYF | TGTGCCAGCAGTGCGGACAGGGCCGGAACGCAGTATTTT
. | . | TRBJ1-1 | TRBV9 | CASSVTGQNTEAFF | TGTGCCAGCAGCGTAACCGGGCAGAACACTGAAGCTTTCTTT